The rows below give T cell receptor beta chains drawn from one sample of a study of cytomegalovirus exposure and HLA in healthy donors. Assay used: immunoSEQ multiplex PCR; TCRdb lists only in-frame clones, some missing. The sample yields 200,000 or so clones, 84% seen once. Sequenced sample: PBMCs. These TCRs come from a woman aged 30 to 39 in good health and CMV-seropositive. The CDR3 runs from the conserved cysteine through the conserved F or W. D genes are given only for firm matches. Some rows mark clone size as missing; the rest say once, few, many or name a class of expanded clone.

d_call	v_call	clone_size	j_call	cdr3_nt	cdr3_aa
TRBD1	TRBV23-1	few	TRBJ1-4	TGCGCCAGCAGTCCGGACAGGGTAGTGGATGAAAAACTGTTTTTT	CASSPDRVVDEKLFF
TRBD2	TRBV5-5	.	TRBJ2-3	TGTGCCAGCAGGGGGACTAGCGGGAGGGATACGCAGTATTTT	CASRGTSGRDTQYF
TRBD2	TRBV10-2	.	TRBJ2-7	TGCGCCAGCCGGCTCAGCGGGAGGGCCGACGAGCAGTACTTC	CASRLSGRADEQYF
TRBD2	TRBV28	once	TRBJ2-7	TGTGCCAGCAGTCGTCTCCGGGGGGTCTACGAGCAGTACTTC	CASSRLRGVYEQYF
.	TRBV7-2	.	TRBJ1-1	TGTGCCAGCAGCTTAGCATGGAGTGGGACTGAAGCTTTCTTT	CASSLAWSGTEAFF
TRBD2	TRBV9	once	TRBJ2-3	TGTGCCAGCAGCGCCGGCGGAGGACTAGCGGGCACAGATACGCAGTATTTT	CASSAGGGLAGTDTQYF
.	TRBV30	.	TRBJ2-4	TGTGCCTGGAGTGTAGGAGTTTTGTTGCCGTACTTC	CAWSVGVLLPYF
TRBD2	TRBV5-8	few	TRBJ2-1	TGTGCCAGCAGCTTCCTGACTAGCGGGAGGGGGGAGTTCTTC	CASSFLTSGRGEFF
.	TRBV28	.	TRBJ2-4	TGTGCCAGCAGTTCCATCTATCAATTGCGCATTCAGTACTTC	CASSSIYQLRIQYF
.	TRBV4-1	.	TRBJ2-3	TGCGCCAGCAGCCAAGTTTCAGGGGCAGATACGCAGTATTTT	CASSQVSGADTQYF
.	TRBV25-1	.	TRBJ2-3	TGTGCCAGCAGTGACTTCTTCTTCGGGTTCTCTGCAGATACGCAGTATTTT	CASSDFFFGFSADTQYF
TRBD2	TRBV5-1	.	TRBJ2-1	TGCGCCAGCAGCTTGATGCTAGCGGAATTGAGCGATGAGCAGTTCTTC	CASSLMLAELSDEQFF
.	TRBV6-5	few	TRBJ1-1	TGTGCCAGCGGGAGGGAGTTAGCTGAAGCTTTCTTT	CASGRELAEAFF
.	TRBV10-1	.	TRBJ2-1	TGCGCCAGCAGTGAAGGCTTGGGCGAATATGAGCAGTTCTTC	CASSEGLGEYEQFF
.	TRBV5-1	.	TRBJ2-1	TGCGCCAGCAGCTTGGGAATCATCCCAAACAGCGGTCCTTACAATGAGCAGTTCTTC	CASSLGIIPNSGPYNEQFF
.	TRBV28	once	TRBJ2-1	TGTGCCAGCATACACTACAATGAGCAGTTCTTC	CASIHYNEQFF
.	TRBV6-5	.	TRBJ2-5	TGTGCCAGCGCAGGGGTAGGGGAGACCCAGTACTTC	CASAGVGETQYF
TRBD1	TRBV5-1	.	TRBJ2-1	TGCGCCAGCAGCTTGTGGGACAGGGAAAATGAGCAGTTCTTC	CASSLWDRENEQFF
.	TRBV6-5	.	TRBJ1-4	TGTGCCAGCAGTTACGGAGTCGGGCAGGGGAATGAAAAACTGTTTTTT	CASSYGVGQGNEKLFF
TRBD2	TRBV11-3	once	TRBJ2-1	TGTGCCAGCAGCTCGATAGCGGGAGTAAGAAATGAGCAGTTCTTC	CASSSIAGVRNEQFF
.	TRBV28	.	TRBJ1-5	TGTGCCAGCAGTTTACTCAATCAGCCCCAGCATTTT	CASSLLNQPQHF
TRBD1	TRBV28	.	TRBJ1-5	TGTGCCAGCAGTTCCCCACTGGGGACAGGGGATCATCAGCCCCAGCATTTT	CASSSPLGTGDHQPQHF
.	TRBV5-6	.	TRBJ2-7	TGTGCCAGCAGCTTGGAGGCGGAAGTGAAATCCTACGAGCAGTACTTC	CASSLEAEVKSYEQYF
TRBD1	TRBV11-1	.	TRBJ2-3	TGTGCCAGCAGCCAACCCGGGACAGGTAACACAGATACGCAGTATTTT	CASSQPGTGNTDTQYF
.	TRBV6-1	few	TRBJ1-4	TGTGCCAGCAGTGAAGTGTTACAGGTTGTTGCTAATGAAAAACTGTTTTTT	CASSEVLQVVANEKLFF
.	TRBV5-6	.	TRBJ2-5	TGTGCCAGCAGCGGTGCAGGGGCCTTAGAGACCCAGTACTTC	CASSGAGALETQYF
TRBD1	TRBV2	.	TRBJ2-7	TGTGCCAGCAGTGAACCCGGGACAGGGATGTCCTACGAGCAGTACTTC	CASSEPGTGMSYEQYF
TRBD1	TRBV19	.	TRBJ2-1	TGTGCCAGTAGTACCCTAGGACAGGCTGGGGACAATGAGCAGTTCTTC	CASSTLGQAGDNEQFF
.	TRBV18	.	TRBJ1-5	TGTGCCAGCTCACAAGAACAGGGTGACGGTCAGCCCCAGCATTTT	CASSQEQGDGQPQHF
.	TRBV5-1	.	TRBJ1-1	TGCGCCAGCAGCTTGGGTGGGGCCCCTGGGAACACTGAAGCTTTCTTT	CASSLGGAPGNTEAFF
.	TRBV7-8	.	TRBJ1-2	TGTGCCAGCAGCTCACTAATTCGTTATGGCTACACCTTC	CASSSLIRYGYTF
.	TRBV28	.	TRBJ2-7	TGTGCCAGCAGTTTATCGGCAGGGCTGTACGAGCAGTACTTC	CASSLSAGLYEQYF
TRBD1	TRBV5-1	.	TRBJ2-7	TGCGCCAGCAGCTTGCCCCGGACAGGGGCCTACGAGCAGTACTTC	CASSLPRTGAYEQYF
.	TRBV29-1	.	TRBJ2-3	TGCAGCGTTGAAGATCTAGTCATAGATACGCAGTATTTT	CSVEDLVIDTQYF
TRBD2	TRBV7-9	.	TRBJ2-1	TGTGCCAGCAGCCCTCTAGCGGGAGGGTACAATGAGCAGTTCTTC	CASSPLAGGYNEQFF
.	TRBV2	.	TRBJ2-7	TGTGCCAGCACTCCGGACAGCGAGCAGTACTTC	CASTPDSEQYF
TRBD1	TRBV28	.	TRBJ1-2	TGTGCCAGCAGTGGCTCCGACAGGGAAGCTAACTATGGCTACACCTTC	CASSGSDREANYGYTF
TRBD1	TRBV29-1	few	TRBJ2-7	TGCAGCGTGGACAGGGCCGGTGAGCAGTACTTC	CSVDRAGEQYF
.	TRBV6-5	.	TRBJ2-1	TGTGCCAGCAGTTTTAGCGGAGGAGGGAATGAGCAGTTCTTC	CASSFSGGGNEQFF
.	TRBV27	.	TRBJ1-5	TGTGCCAGCAGTTCCCTATCCTCCGGTGGCAATCAGCCCCAGCATTTT	CASSSLSSGGNQPQHF
TRBD1	TRBV18	once	TRBJ1-1	TGTGCCAGCTCTTCTAGACAGGGTCCTGGCACTGAAGCTTTCTTT	CASSSRQGPGTEAFF
TRBD2	TRBV10-3	.	TRBJ2-2	TGTGCCATCAGTGATTTAGCGGGAGGGCCCCTAAGCACCGGGGAGCTGTTTTTT	CAISDLAGGPLSTGELFF
.	TRBV4-1	.	TRBJ1-1	TGCGCCAGCAGCCAAGGTAAAGCCAACACTGAAGCTTTCTTT	CASSQGKANTEAFF
.	TRBV5-6	.	TRBJ2-4	TGTGCCAGCAGCTTACGACAGCTAGCCAAAAACATTCAGTACTTC	CASSLRQLAKNIQYF
TRBD2	TRBV2	.	TRBJ2-5	TGTGCCAGCAGTGAAAGTGGGGGGGTGGTTTATGGAGAGACCCAGTACTTC	CASSESGGVVYGETQYF
.	TRBV23-1	.	TRBJ2-7	TGCGCCAGCAGTCATCCAGACTCCTACGAGCAGTACTTC	CASSHPDSYEQYF
TRBD2	TRBV11-2	.	TRBJ2-2	TGTGCCAGCAACCCCTGGGGGCTAGCGGGCAACACCGGGGAGCTGTTTTTT	CASNPWGLAGNTGELFF
TRBD1	TRBV4-2	.	TRBJ1-2	TGTGCCAGCAGCCCTATACCGGGACAGAACATTAAAATGGTTAACACCTTC	CASSPIPGQNIKMVNTF